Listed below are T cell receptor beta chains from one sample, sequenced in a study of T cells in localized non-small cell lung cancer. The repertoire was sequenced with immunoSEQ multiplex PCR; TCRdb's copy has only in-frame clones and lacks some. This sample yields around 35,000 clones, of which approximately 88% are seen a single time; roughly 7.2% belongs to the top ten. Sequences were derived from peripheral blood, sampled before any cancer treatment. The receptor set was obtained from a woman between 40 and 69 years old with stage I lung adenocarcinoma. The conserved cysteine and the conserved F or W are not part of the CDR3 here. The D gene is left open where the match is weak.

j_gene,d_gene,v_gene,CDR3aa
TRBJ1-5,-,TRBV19,ASTQRNGNQPQH
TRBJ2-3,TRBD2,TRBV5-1,ASSLRPSGTADTQY
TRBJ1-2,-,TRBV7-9,ASSLVLGEGSNYGYT
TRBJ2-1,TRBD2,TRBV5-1,ASSSSPGGSNEQF
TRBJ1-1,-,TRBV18,ASSPWGGDTEAF
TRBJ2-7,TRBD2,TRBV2,ASAPRRGLGEQY
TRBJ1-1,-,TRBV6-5,ASRKSGLANTEAF
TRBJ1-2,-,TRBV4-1,ASSQAERGGYGYT
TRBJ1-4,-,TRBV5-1,ASSLMGVSGEKLF
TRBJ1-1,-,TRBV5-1,ASSLPGTLNTEAF
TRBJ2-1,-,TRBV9,ASSVDLSHEQF
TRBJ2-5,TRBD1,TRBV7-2,ASSLTGGEGETQY
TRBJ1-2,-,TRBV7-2,ASSQDRNSFGYT
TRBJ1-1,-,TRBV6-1,ASKYLPGGNTEAF
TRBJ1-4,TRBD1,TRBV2,ASSSRTGGEKLF
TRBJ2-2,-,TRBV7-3,ASSSPGHGELF
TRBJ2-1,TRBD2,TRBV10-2,ASRRLAGGGYNEQF
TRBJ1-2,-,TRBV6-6,ASRRGNRVIYGYT
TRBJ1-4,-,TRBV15,ATSRRAGNEKLF
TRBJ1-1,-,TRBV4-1,ASSRSERENTEAF
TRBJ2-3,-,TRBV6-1,ASSVSGSTDTQY
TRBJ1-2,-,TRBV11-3,ASSFTVSYGYT
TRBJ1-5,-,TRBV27,ASSLGGGLSNQPQH
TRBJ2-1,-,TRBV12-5,ASGPGDPYNEQF
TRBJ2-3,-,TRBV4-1,ASSQVGSDTQY
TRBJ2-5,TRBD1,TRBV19,ASSIQGAETQY
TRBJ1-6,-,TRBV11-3,ASSAGKYNSPLH
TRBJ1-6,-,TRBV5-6,ASSSRQSYNSPLH
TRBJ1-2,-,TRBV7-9,ASSLLGRTNYGYT
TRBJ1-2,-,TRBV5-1,ASSFTDNYGYT